The clone carrying this T cell receptor (beta chain) came up a few times. Some clones are missing from TCRdb's copy, which holds only in-frame ones; the method was immunoSEQ multiplex PCR. This table has approximately 250,000 clones, over 75% appearing once. This entry comes from a study of blood T cell repertoires in COVID-19. Overall study: Material from acute and convalescent COVID-19 was sourced from the United States, Italy and Spain. T cells, B-cell-depleted T cells, or PBMCs supplied cDNA or gDNA.

The germline V gene has CDR1 SEHNR and CDR2 FQNEAQ (reference sequence). V shed 5 bases and J shed 7 bases, with 20 bases lying between them. This CDR3 region has 16 residues. The source of this sequence is a woman in her 70s with COVID-19, enrolled during active disease. Sequencing used peripheral blood. The gene calls are TRBV7-9 and TRBJ1-4; D may be TRBD1 (6 bases). The CDR3 reads CASSPTGSTSGEKLFF. CDR3 DNA: TGTGCCAGCAGCCCGACAGGATCCACCTCGGGTGAAAAACTGTTTTTT.